What follows describes a single T cell receptor (beta chain). At least ten counts were recorded for this clonotype. Its antigen has not been determined. No clone much larger than this one lies a single base away; base qualities are absent. The data stem from a study of spatial heterogeneity in lung cancer (dated by TCRdb to between 2018 and 2021). At the level of the whole study: Beta-chain transcripts were consistently detected in greater numbers than alpha-chain transcripts, which likely reflects a higher abundance of beta-chain transcripts. TCR transcript counts in tumor regions correlated strongly with a T cell transcriptional module score from matched bulk RNA-seq. In the raw uncorrected reads, each unique combination of TCR and UMI appeared more than ten times on average. In non-small cell lung cancer, the study quantitatively compared TCR alpha and beta repertoires across several tumor regions, matched nontumor lung, and blood. The study linked features of the TCR repertoire to counts of nonsynonymous mutations, which were determined by whole-exome sequencing of tumor tissue. Both alpha and beta chains were TCR-sequenced in 220 or so tumor regions, about 64 matched nontumor lung samples and around 54 PBMC samples obtained at surgery.

This specimen's time point label, interpreted: sample taken at primary tumor resection. Donors were under 95 patients with early-stage, untreated non-small cell lung cancer from the lung TRACERx cohort. TCR sequencing used whole RNA extracted from tumor and nontumor lung tissue, or from cryopreserved PBMC samples, without cell sorting. A patient was chosen for TCR sequencing only when enough RNA was available from at least two tumor regions. Before being selected, tumor and adjacent nontumor lung specimens were reviewed by a lung pathologist. Reading from cysteine to phenylalanine, the CDR3 counts 15 amino acids. Only the CDR3 DNA stays, 45 bases, in frame from base 1. The germline V gene gives CDR1 as MDHEN and CDR2 as SYDVKM. Trimming removed 3 bases from V and 4 bases from J; the gene matches leave 1 base unexplained. Libraries were constructed by 5' RACE. Reads for this sample came from a NextSeq 500. To allow correction of PCR and sequencing errors, the TCR library protocol tagged every TCR cDNA molecule with a unique molecular identifier. As for the original processing: TCR identification, UMI-based error correction and CDR3 extraction were performed with Decombinator tools. TCRs above a frequency of 2 per 1,000, corresponding to the top 1% of the tumor frequency distribution, were defined as expanded. Expanded tumor TCRs were classed as regional if statistically deemed absent (corrected P<0.05) from at least one tumor region, otherwise ubiquitous. Each repertoire was subsampled 100 times to 5,000 TCRs, after which Renyi diversity was computed with the R vegan package. CDR3 similarity networks were built from amino acid triplet string-kernel similarity, connecting CDR3s with pairwise similarity above 0.82. The raw public reads went through TCRdb reprocessing: fastp at Q25, MiXCR clone calling, in-frame beta chains kept. CDR3 protein sequences are deduplicated, and each keeps its most common genes and DNA. Here the V and J calls rest on TCRdb's processing, not on the authors' analysis. This sample has around 100,000 distinct CDR3 sequences in its table, and about 4.6% of those were observed once. Of the sample, around 21% falls within the top ten clones.

Broader findings and caveats from the paper: TCR-seq coverage of tumor T cells was estimated at only approximately 7% for alpha chains and around 14% for beta chains. The number of expanded intratumoral alpha and beta TCRs correlated with the tumor nonsynonymous mutation count. Additional single-cell paired TCR alpha and beta sequencing was considered necessary to confirm, at a functional level, the hypothesis that regional TCRs recognize regional mutations. Counts of ubiquitous and regional expanded TCRs were found to correlate with counts of ubiquitous and regional nonsynonymous mutations, respectively.

The starting material was lung tumor tissue, obtained at surgery. This TCR was sampled from a male donor with early-stage non-small cell lung cancer. Recombination joined TRBV28 with TRBJ2-2; 11 nucleotides in the junction match TRBD2. The sequenced DNA: TGTGCCAGCAGTTTTAGCGGGAGGGTCACCGGGGAGCTGTTTTTT. Translated, this gives CASSFSGRVTGELFF.